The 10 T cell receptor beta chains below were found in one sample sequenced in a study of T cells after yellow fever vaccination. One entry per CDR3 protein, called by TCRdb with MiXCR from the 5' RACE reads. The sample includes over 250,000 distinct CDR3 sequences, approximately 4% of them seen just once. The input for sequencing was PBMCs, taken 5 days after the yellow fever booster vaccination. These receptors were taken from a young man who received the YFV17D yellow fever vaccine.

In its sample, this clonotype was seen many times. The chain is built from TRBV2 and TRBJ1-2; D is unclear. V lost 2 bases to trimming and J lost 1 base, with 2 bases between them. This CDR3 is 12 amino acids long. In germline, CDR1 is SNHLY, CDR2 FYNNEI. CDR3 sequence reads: CASSENNYGYTF. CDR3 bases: TGTGCCAGCAGTGAAAATAACTATGGCTACACCTTC.

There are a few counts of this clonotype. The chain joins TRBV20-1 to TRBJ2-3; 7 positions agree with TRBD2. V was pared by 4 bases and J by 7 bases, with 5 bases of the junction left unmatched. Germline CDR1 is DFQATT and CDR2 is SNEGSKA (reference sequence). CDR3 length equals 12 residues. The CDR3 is CSAIPGGNTQYF. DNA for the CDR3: TGCAGTGCTATTCCCGGGGGGAATACGCAGTATTTT.

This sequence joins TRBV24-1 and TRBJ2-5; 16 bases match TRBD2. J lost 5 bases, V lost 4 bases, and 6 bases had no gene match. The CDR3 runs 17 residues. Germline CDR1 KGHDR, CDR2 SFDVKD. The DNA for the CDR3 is TGTGCCACCAGTGACCTGGGACTAGCGGGGGGGATGGAGACCCAGTACTTC. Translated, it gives CATSDLGLAGGMETQYF.

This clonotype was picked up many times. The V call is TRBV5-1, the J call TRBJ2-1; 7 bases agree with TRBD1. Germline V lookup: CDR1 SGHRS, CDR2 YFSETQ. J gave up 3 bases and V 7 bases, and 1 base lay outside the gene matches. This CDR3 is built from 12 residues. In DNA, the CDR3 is TGCGCCAGCCGGGACAGCTACAATGAGCAGTTCTTC. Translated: CASRDSYNEQFF.

The DNA of the CDR3 is TGCGCCAGCAGCCAAGAGGGGGGGCTGTCAGATACGCAGTATTTT. Amino acid sequence: CASSQEGGLSDTQYF. The gene calls are TRBV4-3 and TRBJ2-3; perhaps TRBD2 as D (7 bases). Germline V gene sequence: CDR1 LGHNA, CDR2 YSLEER. V dropped 0 bases and J dropped 4 bases, with 11 bases sitting between them. The CDR3 covers 15 residues.

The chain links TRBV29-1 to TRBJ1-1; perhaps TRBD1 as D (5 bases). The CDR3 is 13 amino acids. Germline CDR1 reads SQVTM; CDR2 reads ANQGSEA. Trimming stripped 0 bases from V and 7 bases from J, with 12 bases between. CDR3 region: CSVEEQEAIEAFF. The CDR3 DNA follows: TGCAGCGTTGAAGAACAGGAGGCCATTGAAGCTTTCTTT.

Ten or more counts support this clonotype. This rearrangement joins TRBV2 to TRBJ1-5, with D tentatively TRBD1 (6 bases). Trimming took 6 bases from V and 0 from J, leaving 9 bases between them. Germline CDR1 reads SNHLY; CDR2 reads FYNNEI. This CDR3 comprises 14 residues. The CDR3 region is CASSFRGSNQPQHF. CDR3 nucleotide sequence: TGTGCCAGCAGCTTCAGGGGTAGCAATCAGCCCCAGCATTTT.

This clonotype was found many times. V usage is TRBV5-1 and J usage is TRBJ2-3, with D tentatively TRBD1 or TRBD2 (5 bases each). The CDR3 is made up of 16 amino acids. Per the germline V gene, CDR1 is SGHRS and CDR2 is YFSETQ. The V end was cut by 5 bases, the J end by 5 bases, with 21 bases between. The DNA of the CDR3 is TGCGCCAGCAGGAACGGGGCCAGGGTTTATCAAGATACGCAGTATTTT. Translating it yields CASRNGARVYQDTQYF. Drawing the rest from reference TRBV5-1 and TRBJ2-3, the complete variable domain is KAGVTQTPRYLIKTRGQQVTLSCSPISGHRSVSWYQQTPGQGLQFLFEYFSETQRNKGNFPGRFSGRQFSNSRSEMNVSTLELGDSALYLCASRNGARVYQDTQYFGPGTRLTVL.

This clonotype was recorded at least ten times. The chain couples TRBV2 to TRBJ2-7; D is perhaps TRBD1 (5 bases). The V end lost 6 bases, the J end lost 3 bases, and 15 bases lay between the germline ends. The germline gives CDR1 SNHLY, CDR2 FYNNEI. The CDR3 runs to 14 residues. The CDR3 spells CASRGRFQLYEQYF. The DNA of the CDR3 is TGTGCCAGCAGGGGGCGGTTTCAACTCTACGAGCAGTACTTC.

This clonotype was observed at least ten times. The CDR3 is CASSAGASTDTQYF. The CDR3 DNA sequence: TGTGCCAGCAGCGCAGGGGCTAGCACAGATACGCAGTATTTT. This chain joins TRBV5-4 and TRBJ2-3; TRBD1 is a possible D gene (6 bases). Germline V gives CDR1 SGHNT, CDR2 YYREEE (reference sequence). V shed 4 bases and J shed 0 bases, with 9 bases lying between them. The CDR3 covers 14 residues. The whole variable domain, filled in from reference TRBV5-4 and TRBJ2-3, reads ETGVTQSPTHLIKTRGQQVTLRCSSQSGHNTVSWYQQALGQGPQFIFQYYREEENGRGNFPPRFSGLQFPNYSSELNVNALELDDSALYLCASSAGASTDTQYFGPGTRLTVL.